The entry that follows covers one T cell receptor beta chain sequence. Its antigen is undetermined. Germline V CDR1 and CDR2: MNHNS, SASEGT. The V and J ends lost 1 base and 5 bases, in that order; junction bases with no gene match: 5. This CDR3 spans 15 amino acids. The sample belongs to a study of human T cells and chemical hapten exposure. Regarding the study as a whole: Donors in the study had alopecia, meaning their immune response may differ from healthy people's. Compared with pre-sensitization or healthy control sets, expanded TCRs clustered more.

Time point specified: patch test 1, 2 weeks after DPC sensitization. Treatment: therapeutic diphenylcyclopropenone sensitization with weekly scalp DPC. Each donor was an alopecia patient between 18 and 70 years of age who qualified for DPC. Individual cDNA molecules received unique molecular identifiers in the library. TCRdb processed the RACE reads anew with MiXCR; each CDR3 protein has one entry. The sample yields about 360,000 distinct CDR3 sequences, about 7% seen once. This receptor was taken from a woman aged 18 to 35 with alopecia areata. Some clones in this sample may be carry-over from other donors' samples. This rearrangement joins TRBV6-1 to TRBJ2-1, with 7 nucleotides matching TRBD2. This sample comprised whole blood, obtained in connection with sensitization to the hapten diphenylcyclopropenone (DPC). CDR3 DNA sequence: TGTGCCAGCAGTGAAGTGGGAGGGTCAGACAATGAGCAGTTCTTC. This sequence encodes CASSEVGGSDNEQFF.